The sequence of this TCR beta chain was determined in a study of identical twins. Findings and caveats of the study: Insertions were reduced in abundant cord blood beta clonotypes but not in memory repertoires. Weaker excess sharing between twins was seen in beta out-of-frame sequences.

Everyone who donated was a healthy Caucasian. Points on this clonotype: Its antigen is not identified.

In TCRdb, the 5' RACE reads were re-called with MiXCR into one record per CDR3 protein. The repertoire consists of approximately 490,000 distinct CDR3 sequences, with 20% to 25% occurring once and the leading ten covering approximately 0.5%. Germline CDR1 and CDR2: SGHTS and YDEGEE. The CDR3 consists of 13 residues. V was cut by 2 bases and J by 11 bases, with 16 bases left in between. The sample was also reused in another study, on yellow fever vaccine responses in identical twins.

The origin of this receptor is a young woman in good health. The rearrangement joins TRBV5-8 to TRBJ1-1; weak D call: TRBD1 (5 bases). Sequenced: CD4+ T cells sorted from blood. Written as DNA, the CDR3 is TGTGCCAGCAGCTTTAGGCAGGGTAATATGGCTTTCTTT. Translating it yields CASSFRQGNMAFF.